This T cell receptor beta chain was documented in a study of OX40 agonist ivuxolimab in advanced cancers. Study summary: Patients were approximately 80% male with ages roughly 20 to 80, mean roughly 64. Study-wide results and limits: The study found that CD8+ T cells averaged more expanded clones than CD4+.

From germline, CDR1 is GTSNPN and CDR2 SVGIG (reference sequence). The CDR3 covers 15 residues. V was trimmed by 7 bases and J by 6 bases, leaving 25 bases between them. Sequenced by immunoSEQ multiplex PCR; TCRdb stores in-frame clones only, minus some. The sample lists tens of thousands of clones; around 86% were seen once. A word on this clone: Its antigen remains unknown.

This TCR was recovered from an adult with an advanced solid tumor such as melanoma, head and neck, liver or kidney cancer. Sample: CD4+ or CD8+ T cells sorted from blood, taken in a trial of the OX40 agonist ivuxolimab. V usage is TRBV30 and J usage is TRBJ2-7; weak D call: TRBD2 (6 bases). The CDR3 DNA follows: TGTGCCTCTATGCTGGGGGGAGCATTTTCGGGCGAGCAGTACTTC. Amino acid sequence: CASMLGGAFSGEQYF.